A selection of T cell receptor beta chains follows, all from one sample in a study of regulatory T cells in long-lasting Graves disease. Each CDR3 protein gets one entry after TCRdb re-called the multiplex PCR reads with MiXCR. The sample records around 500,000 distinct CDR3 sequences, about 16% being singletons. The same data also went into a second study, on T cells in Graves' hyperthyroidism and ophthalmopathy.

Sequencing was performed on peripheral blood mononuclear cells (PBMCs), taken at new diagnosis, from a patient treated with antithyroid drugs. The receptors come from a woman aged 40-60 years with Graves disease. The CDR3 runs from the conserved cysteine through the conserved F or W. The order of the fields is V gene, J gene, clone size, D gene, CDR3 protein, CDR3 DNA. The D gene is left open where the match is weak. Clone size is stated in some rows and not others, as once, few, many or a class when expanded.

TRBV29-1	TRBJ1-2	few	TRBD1	CSVLRTGVYGYTF	TGCAGCGTTCTAAGGACAGGGGTCTATGGCTACACCTTC
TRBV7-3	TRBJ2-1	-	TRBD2	CASTGERGPYNEQFF	TGTGCCAGCACCGGTGAGCGGGGGCCTTACAATGAGCAGTTCTTC
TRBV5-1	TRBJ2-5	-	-	CASTRDPGETQYF	TGCGCCAGCACCAGGGACCCCGGGGAGACCCAGTACTTC
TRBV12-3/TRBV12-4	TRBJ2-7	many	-	CASLRGRGEQYF	TGTGCCAGCCTCAGGGGCAGGGGCGAGCAGTACTTC
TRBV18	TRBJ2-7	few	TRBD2	CASSPTSGGDYEQYF	TGTGCCAGCTCACCCACTAGCGGGGGGGACTACGAGCAGTACTTC
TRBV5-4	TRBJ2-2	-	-	CASSLRGAGVITGELFF	TGTGCCAGCAGCCTCCGGGGGGCGGGGGTAATCACCGGGGAGCTGTTTTTT
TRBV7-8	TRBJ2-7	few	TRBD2	CASSLSSGGYEQYF	TGTGCCAGCAGCTTATCGAGCGGGGGCTACGAGCAGTACTTC
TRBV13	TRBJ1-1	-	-	CASSLVLGAGNTEAFF	TGTGCCAGCAGCTTAGTACTGGGGGCGGGGAACACTGAAGCTTTCTTT
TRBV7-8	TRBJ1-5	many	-	CASSRSWGSNQPQHF	TGTGCCAGCAGCCGTTCTTGGGGAAGCAATCAGCCCCAGCATTTT
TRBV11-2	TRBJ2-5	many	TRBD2	CASSTGTSGAQETQYF	TGTGCCAGCAGCACGGGGACTAGCGGGGCCCAAGAGACCCAGTACTTC
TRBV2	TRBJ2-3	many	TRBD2	CASRATSGFSTDTQYF	TGTGCCAGCAGGGCCACTAGCGGGTTTAGCACAGATACGCAGTATTTT
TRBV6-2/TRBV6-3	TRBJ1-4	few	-	CASSSSLGVGKLFF	TGTGCCAGCAGCAGCAGCCTCGGGGTAGGAAAACTGTTTTTT
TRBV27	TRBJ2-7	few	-	CASSSGGRTYEQYF	TGTGCCAGCAGTTCCGGGGGACGGACCTACGAGCAGTACTTC
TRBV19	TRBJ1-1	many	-	CASSIKSNTEAFF	TGTGCCAGTAGTATTAAAAGCAACACTGAAGCTTTCTTT
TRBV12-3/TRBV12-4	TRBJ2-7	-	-	CASTTGHEQYF	TGTGCCAGCACTACAGGTCACGAGCAGTACTTC
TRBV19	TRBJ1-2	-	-	CASIGDANYGYTF	TGTGCCAGTATCGGGGATGCTAACTATGGCTACACCTTC
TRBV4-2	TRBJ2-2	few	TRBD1	CASSQGDRETGELFF	TGTGCCAGCAGCCAAGGTGACAGGGAAACCGGGGAGCTGTTTTTT
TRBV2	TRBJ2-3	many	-	CASSEGPSLAITDTQYF	TGTGCCAGCAGTGAAGGCCCCTCCCTAGCGATCACAGATACGCAGTATTTT
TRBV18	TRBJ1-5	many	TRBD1	CASSQDRVDQPQHF	TGTGCCAGCTCACAGGACAGGGTCGATCAGCCCCAGCATTTT
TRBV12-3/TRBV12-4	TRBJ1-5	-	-	CASSLGGETEPQHF	TGTGCCAGCAGTTTGGGGGGGGAGACGGAGCCCCAGCATTTT
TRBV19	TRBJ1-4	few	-	CASSIAGINEKLFF	TGTGCCAGTAGTATAGCAGGGATTAATGAAAAACTGTTTTTT
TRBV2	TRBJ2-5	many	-	CASRTGGETQYF	TGTGCCAGCAGGACCGGGGGTGAGACCCAGTACTTC
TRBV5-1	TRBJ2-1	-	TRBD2	CASSQQTSGGANEQFF	TGCGCCAGCAGCCAACAGACTAGCGGGGGGGCCAATGAGCAGTTCTTC
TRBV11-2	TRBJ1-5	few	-	CASSLESTNQPQHF	TGTGCCAGCAGCTTAGAGTCCACTAATCAGCCCCAGCATTTT
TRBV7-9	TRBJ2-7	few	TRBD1	CASTQPSGTGTYEQYF	TGTGCCAGCACCCAACCTTCGGGGACAGGGACCTACGAGCAGTACTTC
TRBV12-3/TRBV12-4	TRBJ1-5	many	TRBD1	CASSEGQAPNQPQHF	TGTGCCAGCAGCGAAGGACAGGCCCCCAATCAGCCCCAGCATTTT
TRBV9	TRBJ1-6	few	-	CASSPTSNSPLHF	TGTGCCAGCAGCCCGACGTCCAATTCACCCCTCCACTTT